These T cell receptor beta chains were read from a single sample in a study of graft-versus-host responses after intestinal transplantation. These receptors have no identified antigens. Data came from immunoSEQ multiplex PCR; TCRdb stores just in-frame clones and leaves some out. This sample has about 82,000 clones; approximately 90% occur once, and the top ten carry 0.3% to 0.45%. Sequencing used unstimulated CD4+ T cells sorted from spleen or lymph node cells, obtained before transplant. Every receptor here comes from a human donor who was the organ donor for an intestinal transplant. CDR3s include the opening cysteine and the closing phenylalanine or tryptophan. Fields, in order: J gene, clone size, D gene, V gene, CDR3 DNA, CDR3 protein. The D gene is left open where the match is weak. Not every row has a clone size; where given, it reads once, few, many or a size class.

>TRBJ1-5|-|-|TRBV10-2
TGCGCCAGCAGTGAGCAAGGAGGTCAGCCCCAGCATTTT
CASSEQGGQPQHF
>TRBJ1-2|-|TRBD1|TRBV14
TGTGCCAGCAGCCAAGTGCGTCCTAGGACAGGGGTGTCAGCTAACTATGGCTACACCTTC
CASSQVRPRTGVSANYGYTF
>TRBJ1-2|-|-|TRBV19
TGTGCCAGTAGTATCGGGCAGGGGTTCGTCTATGGCTACACCTTC
CASSIGQGFVYGYTF
>TRBJ1-5|-|-|TRBV7-8
TGTGCCAGCAGCCCCCAGGGTGTAGGGGGCAATCAGCCCCAGCATTTT
CASSPQGVGGNQPQHF
>TRBJ2-7|-|TRBD1|TRBV29-1
TGCAGCGCCACCGGGACAGGTCCTTTTTTGCAGTACTTC
CSATGTGPFLQYF
>TRBJ2-7|-|-|TRBV6-6
TGTGCCAGCAGTCCTACTGGCAGCGGCGCCTACGAGCAGTACTTC
CASSPTGSGAYEQYF
>TRBJ2-4|-|TRBD1|TRBV11-2
TGTGCCAGCAGCTTACGGCAACCCAAGGGACAGGGAAGGTCGGGCATTCAGTACTTC
CASSLRQPKGQGRSGIQYF
>TRBJ1-2|-|TRBD1|TRBV15
TGTGCCACCAGCAGAGGGATCGGGACAGGGGTTCAAGATGGCTACACCTTC
CATSRGIGTGVQDGYTF
>TRBJ2-7|-|TRBD1|TRBV11-3
TGTGCCAGCAGCACGGGACAGGACTACGAGCAGTACTTC
CASSTGQDYEQYF
>TRBJ1-1|-|TRBD1|TRBV2
TGTGCCAGCAGTGAAGCGCGACAGGGTTCGGCTTTCTTT
CASSEARQGSAFF
>TRBJ2-7|-|-|TRBV6-4
TGTGCCAGCAGTGACTCCTTAGGCGCGGGTACTTACTACGAGCAGTACTTC
CASSDSLGAGTYYEQYF
>TRBJ2-5|-|TRBD1|TRBV25-1
TGTGCCAGCAGTGGATCGGGACAGGTCCAAGAGACCCAGTACTTC
CASSGSGQVQETQYF
>TRBJ2-1|-|TRBD2|TRBV6-5
TGTGCCAGCAGTTCACCGGGACTACGAGGTGAGCAGTTCTTC
CASSSPGLRGEQFF
>TRBJ2-5|-|-|TRBV2
TGTGCCAGCGGGGCATCAGCCCTTGTGACCCAGTACTTC
CASGASALVTQYF
>TRBJ2-3|once|-|TRBV4-2
TGTGCCAGCAGCCAATGGCTTCTCGCGGGGTATGTTTCAGATACGCAGTATTTT
CASSQWLLAGYVSDTQYF
>TRBJ2-7|-|TRBD2|TRBV19
TGTGCCAGTAGTCGGTTAGCGGGAATCTACGAGCAGTACTTC
CASSRLAGIYEQYF
>TRBJ1-2|once|-|TRBV28
TGTGCCAGCAGTTTCACCATCGGCACGGGGTATGGCTACACCTTC
CASSFTIGTGYGYTF
>TRBJ1-2|-|-|TRBV29-1
TGCAGCGTTGAAAGCAGTAGACAGGCCCACTATGGCTACACCTTC
CSVESSRQAHYGYTF
>TRBJ1-1|-|TRBD1|TRBV6-1
TGTGCCAGCAGACACAGGGGGGAGAACACTGAAGCTTTCTTT
CASRHRGENTEAFF
>TRBJ2-1|-|-|TRBV6-1
TGTGCCAGCAGTGTTCCTTCCCCTAGCAATGAGCAGTTCTTC
CASSVPSPSNEQFF
>TRBJ2-7|once|-|TRBV6-5
TGTGCCAGCAGTATGACAGGTGGGGCCTCCTACGAGCAGTACTTC
CASSMTGGASYEQYF
>TRBJ2-7|-|TRBD2|TRBV7-3
TGTGCCAGCAGCTTAACAGCGGGGGAGCAGTACTTC
CASSLTAGEQYF
>TRBJ2-7|few|-|TRBV5-6
TGTGCCAGCTACGAGGGGGCGGGATACGAGCAGTACTTC
CASYEGAGYEQYF
>TRBJ2-5|-|-|TRBV19
TGTGCCAGTAGTATTGGAGGCAGTGAGACCCAGTACTTC
CASSIGGSETQYF
>TRBJ1-2|-|-|TRBV19
TGTGCCAGTAGTCTCCAAATTCCCGGCGGCTATGGCTACACCTTC
CASSLQIPGGYGYTF
>TRBJ2-7|-|TRBD2|TRBV14
TGTGCCAGCAGCCAAGACATCCTAGCGGGGTCCTACGAGCAGTACTTC
CASSQDILAGSYEQYF
>TRBJ1-1|-|-|TRBV30
TGTGCCTGGAGTGTGTCAGGGATGATGGCTTTCTTT
CAWSVSGMMAFF
>TRBJ2-7|-|-|TRBV2
TGTGCCAGCAGTGATCAGGGCTACGAGCAGTACTTC
CASSDQGYEQYF
>TRBJ1-3|-|TRBD1|TRBV11-3
TGTGCCAGCAGCTTACAGGGGGCTGGAAACACCATATATTTT
CASSLQGAGNTIYF
>TRBJ1-1|-|-|TRBV10-3
TGTGCCATCAGTGAGGGGGCGACTGAAGCTTTCTTT
CAISEGATEAFF
>TRBJ2-5|-|TRBD2|TRBV9
TGTGCCAGCAGCGTGGCAGCACTAGCGGGGGGGTGGGAGACCCAGTACTTC
CASSVAALAGGWETQYF
>TRBJ2-1|-|-|TRBV7-3
TGTGCCAGCAGCTTAACGCAGGGCACTGAGCAGTTCTTC
CASSLTQGTEQFF
>TRBJ2-5|-|TRBD2|TRBV7-2
TGTGCCAGCAGCGCGCCCCGTGTCTATAGCGGGGTCCAAGAGACCCAGTACTTC
CASSAPRVYSGVQETQYF
>TRBJ2-1|-|-|TRBV5-8
TGTGCCAGCAGCTTGCCGGCCAGCGTCCACTCCTACAATGAGCAGTTCTTC
CASSLPASVHSYNEQFF
>TRBJ2-7|-|TRBD2|TRBV28
TGTGCCAGCAGTTCCATACCCAATGAGCGGGGAGGCTACGAGCAGTACTTC
CASSSIPNERGGYEQYF
>TRBJ2-3|-|TRBD2|TRBV11-3
TGTGCCAGCAGCTCCCTAGCGGGGGGGAGCACAGATACGCAGTATTTT
CASSSLAGGSTDTQYF
>TRBJ2-1|-|-|TRBV30
TGTGCCTGGAGCCACCGACCCTCAGGGCCCCGGGCCTACAATGAGCAGTTCTTC
CAWSHRPSGPRAYNEQFF
>TRBJ2-1|-|TRBD2|TRBV5-1
TGCGCCAGCAGCCTGGGAGGGTCGGTAATCGTTGATGAGCAGTTCTTC
CASSLGGSVIVDEQFF
>TRBJ1-1|-|-|TRBV2
TGTGCCAGCAGTGCGCGGCAGATGAACACTGAAGCTTTCTTT
CASSARQMNTEAFF
>TRBJ2-7|-|TRBD2|TRBV11-3
TGTGCCAGCAGCTTAGATACTAGCGGGGGGTACGAGCAGTACTTC
CASSLDTSGGYEQYF
>TRBJ2-5|-|TRBD2|TRBV10-3
TGTGCCATCAGGAGGGATCTAGCGGGGCAAGAGACCCAGTACTTC
CAIRRDLAGQETQYF
>TRBJ2-3|-|TRBD1|TRBV28
TGTGCCAGCAGAATAGACAGGGGCACAGATACGCAGTATTTT
CASRIDRGTDTQYF
>TRBJ2-1|-|TRBD2|TRBV6-1
TGTGCCAGCACGAGACTAGCGGATCTGCAGTTCTTC
CASTRLADLQFF
>TRBJ2-7|-|-|TRBV11-2
TGTGCCAGCAGCGTAGCTACAGGGCGTTGGGAGCAGTACTTC
CASSVATGRWEQYF
>TRBJ1-6|-|-|TRBV7-9
TGTGCCAGCAGCCCAATAGGGGGACCGTTTAATTCACCCCTCCACTTT
CASSPIGGPFNSPLHF
>TRBJ2-3|once|-|TRBV13
TGTGCCAGCAGCTTAGATCGGGGGGCGTTGACAGATACGCAGTATTTT
CASSLDRGALTDTQYF
>TRBJ2-7|once|-|TRBV28
TGTGCCAGCAGTCCACTCCCTTACGAGCAGTACTTC
CASSPLPYEQYF
>TRBJ1-2|-|-|TRBV21-1
TGTGCCAGCAGCAAAAGGTGGTCAGGGGGACCCCATAACTATGGCTACACCTTC
CASSKRWSGGPHNYGYTF
>TRBJ2-2|-|TRBD1|TRBV7-3
TGTGCCAGCAGCTCAGACAGGGGTACCGGGGAGCTGTTTTTT
CASSSDRGTGELFF
>TRBJ1-2|-|-|TRBV15
TGTGCCACCAGCACCCGCCTTGTCGGACAGCCCTATGGCTACACCTTC
CATSTRLVGQPYGYTF